These 6 T cell receptor beta chains share one sample of origin, sequenced in a study of spatial heterogeneity in lung cancer. These receptors lack a known antigen. Time point indicated: sample taken at primary tumor resection. Findings and caveats of the study: Within tumors, counts of expanded alpha and beta TCRs tracked tumor mutation counts.

TCRdb redid the calling of the 5' RACE reads with MiXCR, one entry per CDR3 protein. The repertoire includes approximately 9,500 distinct CDR3 sequences, around 10% of them detected once, and over 9.5% sits in the top ten. Sample: lung tumor tissue, taken at surgery. The receptors were sampled from a male donor with early-stage non-small cell lung cancer.

In its sample, this clonotype was seen a few times. With the library built for alpha chains, this beta chain is off target and its frequency is not meaningful. The V and J genes are TRBV29-1 and TRBJ1-1; weak D call: TRBD1 (6 bases). Germline CDR1 SQVTM, CDR2 ANQGSEA. The CDR3 is 14 residues long. Between the trimmed V and J ends, which lost 4 bases and 1 base, there was a span of 13 bases. The CDR3 spells CSVAKQGANTEAFF. The CDR3 DNA sequence: TGCAGCGTTGCCAAACAGGGTGCGAACACTGAAGCTTTCTTT.

This clonotype is medium-sized. This beta chain was picked up by a library intended for alpha chains and is off target, so its count carries little meaning. V is TRBV12-3 or TRBV12-4 and J is TRBJ2-5; 13 bases agree with TRBD2. The CDR3 totals 15 residues. Trimming removed 5 bases from V and 5 bases from J; junction bases left unmatched: 5. The CDR3, as DNA: TGTGCCAGCAGTCGAGGACTAGCGGGAGTGGAGACCCAGTACTTC. Protein sequence: CASSRGLAGVETQYF.

Ten or more counts support this clonotype. This beta chain lies outside the target of a library built for alpha chains; its clone size means little. The gene calls are TRBV5-6 and TRBJ2-5, with 9 bases aligning to TRBD2. In germline, CDR1 is SGHDT, CDR2 YYEEEE. The CDR3 runs 15 residues. The ends lost 0 bases at V and 5 bases at J; junction bases unmatched: 5. The CDR3 loop reads CASSLALAGSETQYF. The CDR3 DNA reads as TGTGCCAGCAGCTTGGCTCTAGCGGGGAGTGAGACCCAGTACTTC.

This clonotype was observed many times. This beta chain is an off-target read within a library intended for alpha chains, so its frequency means little. This chain links TRBV5-1 with TRBJ2-3, with 9 bases fitting TRBD1. J gave up 0 bases and V 8 bases, and 4 bases lay outside the gene matches. This CDR3 contains 14 residues. The germline V gene encodes CDR1 SGHRS and CDR2 YFSETQ. The CDR3 reads CASRTGDSTDTQYF. In DNA, the CDR3 is TGCGCCAGTCGGACAGGGGATAGCACAGATACGCAGTATTTT.

Judged by abundance, this clonotype is medium-sized. Since it is a stray read in a library aimed at alpha chains, this beta chain has a size that is not meaningful. The chain couples TRBV27 to TRBJ1-1; no clear D gene. V shed 2 bases and J shed 1 base, with 8 bases lying between them. The germline gives CDR1 MNHEY, CDR2 SMNVEV (reference sequence). The CDR3 extends over 14 amino acids. Written as DNA, the CDR3 is TGTGCCAGCAGTTTAGGTCGAAGGAACACTGAAGCTTTCTTT. As protein: CASSLGRRNTEAFF.

On this clonotype itself: Since it is a stray read in a library aimed at alpha chains, this beta chain has a size that is not meaningful. The V gene is TRBV7-2, the J gene TRBJ2-2; TRBD1 matches 8 bases. Germline loops: CDR1 SGHTA, CDR2 FQGNSA. V was pared by 0 bases and J by 6 bases, with 3 bases of the junction left unmatched. The CDR3 extends over 15 amino acids. This CDR3 is CASSLADRESGELFF. DNA of the CDR3: TGTGCCAGCAGCTTAGCGGACAGGGAATCCGGGGAGCTGTTTTTT.